A single sample is the source of the 5 T cell receptor beta chains below, sequenced in a study of PD-1 blockade in classical Hodgkin lymphoma. Time point in this sample: newly diagnosed, previously untreated cHL patient sample. Assay: immunoSEQ multiplex PCR; the TCRdb copy retains only in-frame clones and omits some. Of roughly 70,000 clones listed, 93% are singletons. The sequencing input was peripheral blood mononuclear cells (PBMCs). All receptors derive from a human donor with classical Hodgkin lymphoma.

The V call is TRBV5-1, the J call TRBJ2-5; the D is unclear. Germline assignment: CDR1 SGHRS and CDR2 YFSETQ. CDR3 size: 13 residues. The V end lost 4 bases, the J end lost 2 bases, and 9 bases lay between the germline ends. This chain's CDR3 is CASSPGRQETQYF. CDR3 in DNA: TGCGCCAGCAGCCCCGGAAGGCAAGAGACCCAGTACTTC.

The chain recombines TRBV29-1 with TRBJ2-7; tentatively, D is TRBD2 (5 bases). The CDR3 extends over 13 amino acids. V gave up 5 bases and J gave up 3 bases, with 14 bases separating them. Germline CDR1 SQVTM, CDR2 ANQGSEA. The CDR3 reads CSVRRGPGYEQYF. CDR3 nucleotides: TGCAGCGTTCGCCGAGGGCCAGGCTACGAGCAGTACTTC.

This clone has a handful of counts. The same CDR3 arises from other DNA sequences in this sample as well. This sequence joins TRBV6-5 and TRBJ1-5, with D maybe TRBD1 (5 bases). The CDR3 consists of 15 residues. Germline CDR1 is MNHEY and CDR2 is SVGAGI. V shed 6 bases and J shed 4 bases, with 16 bases lying between them. CDR3 coding DNA: TGTGCCAGCAGAGCCTCCGGGACGGCAAATCAGCCCCAGCATTTT. It yields the protein CASRASGTANQPQHF.

This rearrangement joins TRBV27 to TRBJ1-4; D unclear. CDR3 length: 14 residues. Trimming pared 3 bases from V and 5 bases from J, leaving 10 bases between. The germline V gene encodes CDR1 MNHEY and CDR2 SMNVEV (reference sequence). The CDR3 spells CASSFTQPNEKLFF. For the CDR3, the DNA is TGTGCCAGCAGTTTTACGCAGCCCAATGAAAAACTGTTTTTT.

The chain is built from TRBV7-7 and TRBJ2-5, with 11 nucleotides matching TRBD1. Per the germline V gene, CDR1 is SSHAT and CDR2 is FNYEAQ (reference sequence). V dropped 3 bases and J dropped 4; count of bases not matched to a gene: 4. The CDR3 sequence is 15 residues long. For the CDR3, the DNA is TGTGCCAGCAGCTTTGGGACAGGGGGGGGAGAGACCCAGTACTTC. Encoded protein: CASSFGTGGGETQYF.